Below are 18 T cell receptor beta chains sequenced from a single sample in a study of identical twins. MiXCR, applied by TCRdb to the 5' RACE reads, yields one record per CDR3 protein. The sample carries roughly 1.6 million distinct CDR3 sequences, about 31% recorded once. Sequencing was carried out using cord blood. The receptors originated from a newborn girl in good health.

The chain joins TRBV12-3 or TRBV12-4 to TRBJ2-3, with 7 bases aligning to TRBD2. V lost 7 bases, J lost 7 bases, and 14 bases stayed unmatched. This CDR3 is built from 15 residues. DNA for the CDR3: TGTGCCAGCACCCCAGGGAGGGAGGGAGGCTATACGCAGTATTTT. Encoded protein: CASTPGREGGYTQYF.

This clonotype has a single count. The CDR3 is CSGTDYEQYF. CDR3 DNA: TGCAGTGGTACCGACTACGAGCAGTACTTC. The rearrangement links TRBV20-1 to TRBJ2-5; D is uncertain. The DNA end favors TRBJ2-7, so the J call may be wrong. The germline V gene has CDR1 DFQATT and CDR2 SNEGSKA (reference sequence). This CDR3 has 10 amino acids.

This clonotype has only a few counts. This chain links TRBV2 with TRBJ2-1; TRBD2 agrees at 9 bases. Germline CDR1 and CDR2: SNHLY and FYNNEI. CDR3 length: 15 residues. V lost 6 bases, J lost 9 bases, and 12 bases stayed unmatched. CDR3 amino acids: CASRGGVAGVTEQFF. The CDR3, as DNA: TGTGCCAGCAGGGGAGGAGTAGCGGGAGTAACTGAGCAGTTCTTC.

CDR3 residues: CASREGSDSPLHF. The CDR3 bases are TGCGCCAGCAGGGAGGGATCGGATTCACCCCTCCACTTT. The chain employs TRBV5-1 and TRBJ1-6; the D is unclear. Germline CDR1 and CDR2: SGHRS and YFSETQ. The ends were cut back, 5 bases at V and 8 bases at J, with 11 bases in the middle. The CDR3 is 13 residues long.

The gene calls are TRBV5-1 and TRBJ1-2, with 10 bases that match TRBD1. CDR1 is SGHRS, CDR2 YFSETQ, per germline. This CDR3 is 15 amino acids long. After removal of 4 bases from V and 7 bases from J, the junction contained 10 bases not matched to a gene. The CDR3: CASSPSGQGPLGYTF. Here the CDR3 DNA reads TGCGCCAGCAGCCCCTCGGGACAGGGGCCTCTTGGCTACACCTTC.

The V gene is TRBV6-2 or TRBV6-3, the J gene TRBJ1-1; 7 bases map to TRBD1. This CDR3 contains 14 residues. Germline values: CDR1 MNHEY, CDR2 SVGEGT. V was clipped by 0 bases and J by 7 bases; unmatched bases: 5. DNA for the CDR3: TGTGCCAGCAGTTACTCACAGGGGACGGGTGAAGCTTTCTTT. This gives the protein CASSYSQGTGEAFF.

There are a few counts of this clonotype. The rearrangement joins TRBV10-3 to TRBJ1-4; TRBD1 is a possible D gene (5 bases). From germline, CDR1 is ENHRY and CDR2 SYGVKD. With 3 bases removed from V and 2 bases from J, the gap between germline ends came to 10 bases. This CDR3 is built from 15 residues. This CDR3 is CAISEQAVTNEKLFF. The CDR3 nucleotides are TGTGCCATCAGTGAACAGGCGGTCACTAATGAAAAACTGTTTTTT.

This sequence joins TRBV19 and TRBJ2-1; TRBD2 is a possible D gene (5 bases). The germline CDR1 and CDR2 sequences are LNHDA and SQIVND (reference sequence). This CDR3 contains 16 residues. The ends were cut back, 4 bases at V and 4 bases at J, with 17 bases in the middle. The CDR3 sequence is CASSSRNAGPYNEQFF. CDR3 coding DNA: TGTGCCAGTAGTAGTCGGAACGCGGGCCCATACAATGAGCAGTTCTTC.

This clonotype has a handful of counts. The chain uses TRBV19 and TRBJ1-2; 9 nucleotides match TRBD1. Germline CDR1 and CDR2: LNHDA and SQIVND (reference sequence). The CDR3 has 14 residues. The ends lost 9 bases at V and 4 bases at J; junction bases unmatched: 9. CDR3 sequence: CASTRTGGIYGYTF. DNA for the CDR3: TGTGCCAGCACAAGAACAGGGGGCATCTATGGCTACACCTTC.

In DNA, the CDR3 is TGTGCCAGCTACAGGATTAACACTGAAGCTTTCTTT. As protein: CASYRINTEAFF. This rearrangement joins TRBV28 to TRBJ1-1, with a weak D call TRBD1 (5 bases). The CDR3 totals 12 residues. CDR1 is MDHEN and CDR2 is SYDVKM in the germline V gene. Trimming stripped 8 bases from V and 2 bases from J, with 9 bases between. Looking up the rest from reference TRBV28 and TRBJ1-1 gives the full variable domain: DVKVTQSSRYLVKRTGEKVFLECVQDMDHENMFWYRQDPGLGLRLIYFSYDVKMKEKGDIPEGYSVSREKKERFSLILESASTNQTSMYLCASYRINTEAFFGQGTRLTVV.

A note on this clonotype: A much larger clone lies a single base off, so this may be a read error. The J gene is TRBJ1-2, the V gene TRBV7-2; D unclear. Germline-derived CDR1 and CDR2 are SGHTA and FQGNSA. The CDR3 runs 14 residues. CDR3 amino acids: CAGSLMVGGFGYTF. In DNA form, the CDR3 reads TGTGCCGGCAGCTTAATGGTCGGAGGATTTGGCTACACCTTC.

This clonotype was seen only a few times. V gene TRBV28 combines with J gene TRBJ1-2; 7 bases match TRBD1. With 10 bases clipped from V and 4 bases from J, the junction kept 12 bases outside the gene matches. CDR1 is MDHEN, CDR2 SYDVKM, per germline. The CDR3 covers 14 residues. CDR3 DNA: TGTGCCACCTCCAGGGGGGAGGGGGCCTATGGCTACACCTTC. Amino acids: CATSRGEGAYGYTF.

The chain links TRBV11-2 to TRBJ2-7; D could derive from TRBD1 or TRBD2 (5 bases each). V was pared by 2 bases and J by 4 bases, with 15 bases between. Germline V gene data show CDR1 as SGHAT and CDR2 as FQNNGV. This CDR3 comprises 15 residues. CDR3 sequence (DNA): TGTGCCAGCAGCTTATTTGCCGGGACCCTTTACGAGCAGTACTTC. This encodes CASSLFAGTLYEQYF.

The chain is built from TRBV28 and TRBJ2-1; unclear D gene. There are 13 residues in the CDR3. Trimming left V 8 bases short and J 7 bases short, with 15 bases between. CDR1 and CDR2 (germline): MDHEN, SYDVKM. CDR3: CASDPGPRNEQFF. DNA of the CDR3: TGTGCCAGCGATCCTGGCCCTCGGAATGAGCAGTTCTTC.

This clonotype was found a few times. The J gene is TRBJ2-1, the V gene TRBV7-8; TRBD1 might be the D (6 bases). This CDR3 has 16 residues. CDR1 and CDR2 from the germline V gene are SGHVS and FQNEAQ. V was pared by 2 bases and J by 4 bases, with 15 bases between. This CDR3 reads CASSLKRTVGYNEQFF. The DNA for the CDR3 is TGTGCCAGCAGCTTAAAGAGGACAGTAGGGTACAATGAGCAGTTCTTC.

The V gene is TRBV24-1, the J gene TRBJ1-2; D perhaps matches TRBD1 (5 bases). The CDR3 is made up of 14 amino acids. V gave up 3 bases and J gave up 5 bases, with 12 bases separating them. CDR1 and CDR2 (germline): KGHDR, SFDVKD. The CDR3: CATSDPGTDYGYTF. In DNA, the CDR3 is TGTGCCACCAGTGATCCCGGGACTGATTATGGCTACACCTTC.

This clonotype was observed at least ten times. The chain is built from TRBV5-1 and TRBJ2-3; perhaps TRBD2 as D (5 bases). The CDR3 totals 12 residues. Trimming left V 2 bases short and J 6 bases short, with 7 bases between. The V gene's germline CDR1 is SGHRS and CDR2 YFSETQ. CDR3 in amino acids: CASSFSSDTQYF. In DNA, the CDR3 is TGCGCCAGCAGCTTTTCTAGCGATACGCAGTATTTT.

This clonotype was counted only a few times. The chain couples TRBV7-9 to TRBJ1-1; 7 bases map to TRBD1. Germline-derived CDR1 and CDR2 are SEHNR and FQNEAQ (reference sequence). The CDR3 has 15 residues. Trimming removed 5 bases from V and 6 bases from J; junction bases left unmatched: 12. The CDR3 region is CASSQTRQGWAEAFF. In DNA, the CDR3 is TGTGCCAGCAGCCAAACCCGACAGGGCTGGGCTGAAGCTTTCTTT.